These 20 T cell receptor beta chains came from one sample sequenced in a study of OX40 agonist ivuxolimab in advanced cancers. The protocol used for the library was the immunoSEQ multiplex PCR assay. TCRdb stores this immuneACCESS table with in-frame sequences only. Part of the clones is absent; in the studies checked, under half of the shortfall reflects unresolved V genes, and no reason is known for the rest. Across this sample there are some 60,000 clones, with more than 85% seen only once. The top ten clones comprise almost 4% of the sample. Specimen: CD4+ or CD8+ T cells sorted from blood, collected in a trial of the OX40 agonist ivuxolimab. These receptor sequences come from an adult with an advanced solid tumor such as melanoma, head and neck, liver or kidney cancer.

This chain uses TRBV9 with TRBJ1-1; 9 bases match TRBD1. The CDR3 covers 17 residues. Per germline, CDR1 SGDLS and CDR2 YYNGEE. J gave up 4 bases and V 3 bases, and 13 bases lay outside the gene matches. This chain's CDR3 is CASSEGQGLWEGTEAFF. CDR3 bases: TGTGCCAGCAGCGAGGGACAGGGACTTTGGGAGGGCACTGAAGCTTTCTTT.

The chain uses TRBV27 and TRBJ2-5, with unresolved D. The CDR3 has 13 residues. V lost 5 bases, J lost 7 bases, and 14 bases lay in between. The germline V gene encodes CDR1 MNHEY and CDR2 SMNVEV (reference sequence). The CDR3 DNA sequence: TGTGCCAGCAGTCCCGTCGATCTACGGACCCAGTACTTC. It codes for CASSPVDLRTQYF.

V is TRBV19 and J is TRBJ1-4, with D perhaps TRBD1 (6 bases). The CDR3 runs 14 residues. Trimming removed 6 bases from V and 10 bases from J, with 18 bases in between. Germline V gene data show CDR1 as LNHDA and CDR2 as SQIVND (reference sequence). DNA for the CDR3: TGTGCCAGTAGGGGACAAGATTGGGGATTAAAACTGTTTTTT. It translates to CASRGQDWGLKLFF.

J is TRBJ1-1 and V is TRBV18, with TRBD1 identical over 7 bases. CDR3 length equals 13 residues. Germline CDR1 reads KGHSH; CDR2 reads LQKENI. The V segment lost 0 bases and the J segment 8 bases; nucleotides outside the gene matches: 3. The CDR3, as DNA: TGTGCCAGCTCACCACCAGGGGGCCTGGAAGCTTTCTTT. It specifies CASSPPGGLEAFF.

This clone was seen a few times. This chain connects TRBV4-1 to TRBJ1-2, with 7 bases lining up with TRBD1. Germline CDR1 MGHRA, CDR2 YSYEKL. The junction had 7 bases not matched to a gene; V was cut back by 1 base and J by 2 bases. This CDR3 contains 16 residues. CDR3: CASSQGGTAINYGYTF. The CDR3 nucleotides are TGCGCCAGCAGCCAAGGAGGGACAGCTATAAACTATGGCTACACCTTC.

The DNA for the CDR3 is TGTGCCAGCAGCTCCGACAGCTCCTATAATTCACCCCTCCACTTT. Protein: CASSSDSSYNSPLHF. The gene calls are TRBV11-3 and TRBJ1-6; TRBD1 might be the D (5 bases). The V end was cut by 4 bases, the J end by 0 bases, with 7 bases between. Per the germline V gene, CDR1 is SGHNT and CDR2 is YENEEA. This CDR3 contains 15 residues.

J is TRBJ1-3 and V is TRBV28; no definite D call. Germline values: CDR1 MDHEN, CDR2 SYDVKM. This CDR3 has 16 residues. V lost 6 bases and J lost 7, with 22 bases in between. The CDR3 protein is CASRPRGGTYGNTIYF. The CDR3 nucleotides are TGTGCCAGCAGACCTCGGGGAGGAACGTACGGGAACACCATATATTTT.

The chain has TRBV4-3 and TRBJ1-3; the D is unclear. Germline V lookup: CDR1 LGHNA, CDR2 YSLEER. V was trimmed by 0 bases and J by 8 bases, leaving 8 bases between them. There are 13 residues in the CDR3. The CDR3 sequence is CASSQEVEDTIYF. For the CDR3, the DNA is TGCGCCAGCAGCCAAGAGGTGGAAGACACCATATATTTT.

CDR3 residues: CASSSLAGASYEQYF. In DNA, the CDR3 is TGTGCCAGCAGCTCCCTAGCGGGCGCATCCTACGAGCAGTACTTC. The chain joins TRBV11-2 to TRBJ2-7, with 8 bases fitting TRBD2. Looked up from germline, CDR1 is SGHAT and CDR2 is FQNNGV. V gave up 4 bases and J gave up 1 base; unmatched junction bases: 6. The CDR3 runs 15 residues.

The chain combines TRBV18 with TRBJ1-5; possible D gene TRBD1, 5 bases. The CDR3 totals 13 residues. Germline CDR1 and CDR2: KGHSH and LQKENI. Between the trimmed V and J ends, which lost 6 bases and 5 bases, there was a span of 11 bases. CDR3 amino acids: CASSQETDQPQHF. DNA for the CDR3: TGTGCCAGCTCGCAAGAGACAGATCAGCCCCAGCATTTT. Full variable domain (remainder filled in from reference TRBV18 and TRBJ1-5): NAGVMQNPRHLVRRRGQEARLRCSPMKGHSHVYWYRQLPEEGLKFMVYLQKENIIDESGMPKERFSAEFPKEGPSILRIQQVVRGDSAAYFCASSQETDQPQHFGDGTRLSIL.

The chain combines TRBV19 with TRBJ2-2; 8 nucleotides agree with TRBD2. Germline CDR1 and CDR2: LNHDA and SQIVND (reference sequence). The CDR3 is made up of 15 amino acids. The trim removed 6 bases at V and 7 bases at J, leaving 10 bases unmatched. The CDR3, as DNA: TGTGCCAGTAGATTAGCGGGGAGCCCGGGCGGGGAGCTGTTTTTT. The encoded protein is CASRLAGSPGGELFF.

The J gene is TRBJ1-1, the V gene TRBV7-3; D not certain. This CDR3 comprises 14 residues. Trimming removed 1 base at V and 0 bases at J, with 6 bases between. Germline V gene sequence: CDR1 SGHTA, CDR2 FQGTGA. As DNA, the CDR3 is TGTGCCAGCAGCTTAAAAAGTATGAACACTGAAGCTTTCTTT. Its protein is CASSLKSMNTEAFF.

A single count supports this clone. The gene calls are TRBV5-6 and TRBJ2-7, with D unclear. Trimming took 1 base from V and 4 from J, leaving 18 bases between them. Germline CDR1 and CDR2: SGHDT and YYEEEE. The length of the CDR3 is 16 residues. The CDR3 bases are TGTGCCAGCAGCTTGCCCGGCAGTCTTCGGCCGTACGAGCAGTACTTC. Its protein is CASSLPGSLRPYEQYF. The full variable domain, its missing parts supplied by reference TRBV5-6 and TRBJ2-7, is DAGVTQSPTHLIKTRGQQVTLRCSPKSGHDTVSWYQQALGQGPQFIFQYYEEEERQRGNFPDRFSGHQFPNYSSELNVNALLLGDSALYLCASSLPGSLRPYEQYFGPGTRLTVT.

The chain links TRBV11-2 to TRBJ1-2, with D unresolved. Germline loops: CDR1 SGHAT, CDR2 FQNNGV. V dropped 7 bases and J dropped 7 bases, with 22 bases sitting between them. The CDR3 is made up of 15 amino acids. This chain's CDR3 is CASTTIRRHGGGYTF. CDR3 nucleotides: TGTGCCAGCACCACCATTCGTCGACACGGAGGTGGCTACACCTTC.

The chain employs TRBV7-9 and TRBJ1-1, with unresolved D. The CDR3 has 14 residues. The germline CDR1 and CDR2 sequences are SEHNR and FQNEAQ (reference sequence). The ends were cut back, 5 bases at V and 0 bases at J, with 10 bases in the middle. The CDR3: CASSPARVNTEAFF. CDR3 sequence (DNA): TGTGCCAGCAGCCCTGCTCGGGTGAACACTGAAGCTTTCTTT. Combining the CDR3 with reference TRBV7-9 and TRBJ1-1 gives the whole variable domain DTGVSQNPRHKITKRGQNVTFRCDPISEHNRLYWYRQTLGQGPEFLTYFQNEAQLEKSRLLSDRFSAERPKGSFSTLEIQRTEQGDSAMYLCASSPARVNTEAFFGQGTRLTVV.

The chain employs TRBV30 and TRBJ1-6; D not resolved. Germline V gives CDR1 GTSNPN, CDR2 SVGIG (reference sequence). This CDR3 comprises 13 residues. V was shortened by 0 bases and J by 7 bases, with 7 bases between the two germline ends. The CDR3 loop reads CAWSVPPNSPLHF. DNA of the CDR3: TGTGCCTGGAGTGTACCCCCCAATTCACCCCTCCACTTT.

The chain recombines TRBV6-6 with TRBJ1-2, with D uncertain. V shed 2 bases and J shed 3 bases, with 10 bases lying between them. Germline V gene sequence: CDR1 MNHNY, CDR2 SVGAGI (reference sequence). The CDR3 sequence is 14 residues long. DNA for the CDR3: TGTGCCAGCAGTTACAGGGCTCAGGACTATGGCTACACCTTC. Its translation is CASSYRAQDYGYTF.

This clone was counted a few times. The chain couples TRBV5-8 to TRBJ2-3, with TRBD2 matching over 7 bases. V shed 4 bases and J 4 bases; nucleotides not matched to a gene: 0. CDR3 size: 12 residues. CDR1 and CDR2 (germline): SGHTS, YDEGEE. The CDR3: CASSGGADTQYF. The CDR3 DNA sequence: TGTGCCAGCAGCGGGGGGGCAGATACGCAGTATTTT.

This rearrangement joins TRBV18 to TRBJ1-3; no definite D call. The germline gives CDR1 KGHSH, CDR2 LQKENI. The V end lost 5 bases, the J end lost 0 bases, and 11 bases lay between the germline ends. The CDR3 is 15 residues long. CDR3 sequence (DNA): TGTGCCAGCTCAGGAACTCTCGTCTCTGGAAACACCATATATTTT. Translating gives CASSGTLVSGNTIYF.

The gene calls are TRBV6-5 and TRBJ1-5; no firm D call. Per the germline V gene, CDR1 is MNHEY and CDR2 is SVGAGI. This CDR3 is 14 amino acids long. V lost 6 bases, J lost 2 bases, and 11 bases lay in between. The CDR3 nucleotides are TGTGCCAGCAGCGTCGGGGTCGGCAATCAGCCCCAGCATTTT. Its protein is CASSVGVGNQPQHF.